This is a list of T cell receptor beta chains from one sample in a study of cytotoxic CD8 clonotypes in ibrutinib-treated CLL. Clones were sequenced by immunoSEQ multiplex PCR, and TCRdb holds only the in-frame ones, with some missing. The table lists about 270,000 clones, approximately 76% of them singletons. The sequenced sample was PBMCs, obtained at disease progression, from a patient treated with ibrutinib. The source is a human donor with chronic lymphocytic leukemia. Both conserved end residues are trimmed from each CDR3.

cdr3_length: 15; v_call: TRBV7-6; cdr3_aa: ASSLELGDVRYQPQH
cdr3_length: 12; v_call: TRBV28; cdr3_aa: ASGTHSGANVLT
cdr3_length: 13; v_call: TRBV18; cdr3_aa: ASSPKEVGSGTQY
cdr3_length: 13; v_call: TRBV11-2; cdr3_aa: ASSQARGAYNEQF
cdr3_length: 14; v_call: TRBV4-1; cdr3_aa: ASSQVTPIYLRGYT
cdr3_length: 14; v_call: TRBV5-1; cdr3_aa: ASSRTGTPGHYEQF
cdr3_length: 16; v_call: TRBV5-1; cdr3_aa: ASSPKDRGHEPYNEQF
cdr3_length: 14; v_call: TRBV11-2; cdr3_aa: ASSLRRALASYEQY
cdr3_length: 15; v_call: TRBV5-1; cdr3_aa: ASSLVGRGLLNTEAF
cdr3_length: 10; v_call: TRBV29-1; cdr3_aa: SVEATITEAF
cdr3_length: 11; v_call: TRBV25-1; cdr3_aa: ASMDRLHGEQF
cdr3_length: 13; v_call: TRBV7-6; cdr3_aa: ASSPMTGLDYEQF
cdr3_length: 13; v_call: TRBV5-4; cdr3_aa: ASSADRVFNSPLH
cdr3_length: 13; v_call: TRBV4-1; cdr3_aa: ASSQGLGGTYEQY
cdr3_length: 12; v_call: TRBV27; cdr3_aa: ASNELAGRETQY
cdr3_length: 11; v_call: TRBV4-3; cdr3_aa: ASSHQRGELQY
cdr3_length: 13; v_call: TRBV4-1; cdr3_aa: ASSQVAGGDYEQY
cdr3_length: 12; v_call: TRBV11-2; cdr3_aa: ASSPPGLGEGYT
cdr3_length: 12; v_call: TRBV14; cdr3_aa: ASSPSRTGVEQY
cdr3_length: 14; v_call: TRBV5-1; cdr3_aa: ASSLHREPNTGELF
cdr3_length: 9; v_call: TRBV20-1; cdr3_aa: SGGLKETQY
cdr3_length: 16; v_call: TRBV29-1; cdr3_aa: SVLDRGHIHSGANVLT
cdr3_length: 12; v_call: TRBV2; cdr3_aa: ASSVRRGDYEQF
cdr3_length: 11; v_call: TRBV9; cdr3_aa: ASSVGPRDEQF
cdr3_length: 16; v_call: TRBV27; cdr3_aa: ASSLARFELSGANVLT
cdr3_length: 13; v_call: TRBV27; cdr3_aa: ASSRQASGANVLT
cdr3_length: 13; v_call: TRBV4-1; cdr3_aa: ASSQRGSLGNTIY
cdr3_length: 11; v_call: TRBV5-6; cdr3_aa: ASSPGTVYEQY
cdr3_length: 12; v_call: TRBV6-1; cdr3_aa: ASSAGQGRTEAF
cdr3_length: 13; v_call: TRBV9; cdr3_aa: ASSVSGGHGAEAF
cdr3_length: 13; v_call: TRBV29-1; cdr3_aa: SVDPGTGGGYGYT
cdr3_length: 15; v_call: TRBV14; cdr3_aa: ASSQERGVGPRNTIY
cdr3_length: 13; v_call: TRBV2; cdr3_aa: ASSAGTGVGETQY
cdr3_length: 13; v_call: TRBV7-2; cdr3_aa: ASSFGTSGTGGLW
cdr3_length: 12; v_call: TRBV29-1; cdr3_aa: SVEGGGGDYEQY
cdr3_length: 14; v_call: TRBV6-5; cdr3_aa: ASSYRDRRRSGELF
cdr3_length: 12; v_call: TRBV19; cdr3_aa: ASSPGLGTDTQY
cdr3_length: 14; v_call: TRBV9; cdr3_aa: ASSVGDGFHTGELF
cdr3_length: 12; v_call: TRBV15; cdr3_aa: ATSRDMVTETQY
cdr3_length: 12; v_call: TRBV5-6; cdr3_aa: ASSLTNSGNTIY
cdr3_length: 13; v_call: TRBV28; cdr3_aa: ASSLTSAFPDTQY
cdr3_length: 14; v_call: TRBV7-2; cdr3_aa: ASRRPRTGVLYGYT
cdr3_length: 11; v_call: TRBV11-2; cdr3_aa: ASSLGGVETQY
cdr3_length: 13; v_call: TRBV5-1; cdr3_aa: ASSLRASGPYEQY
cdr3_length: 13; v_call: TRBV10-1; cdr3_aa: ASSETPGDNSPLH
cdr3_length: 12; v_call: TRBV7-9; cdr3_aa: ASSTQTGYYEQY